The entry below describes one T cell receptor beta chain. As yet, its antigen is unknown. These data belong to a study of human T cells and chemical hapten exposure. Study outcomes and limitations: Sensitization with DPC brought no change to TCRs above 1 in 1000 in frequency.

The library attached unique molecular identifiers to individual cDNA molecules. In TCRdb, the RACE reads were re-called with MiXCR into one record per CDR3 protein. The data show a few hundred thousand distinct CDR3 sequences, 7.5% to 9% seen once. The germline CDR1 and CDR2 sequences are MNHEY and SMNVEV (reference sequence). Trimming at V came to 6 bases and at J to 6 bases, leaving 6 bases not matched to a gene. This CDR3 contains 13 residues. The time point is: pre-sensitization, week 0. Sample treatment: therapeutic diphenylcyclopropenone sensitization with weekly scalp DPC. Someone pulled total RNA out of unfractionated whole blood.

The gene calls are TRBV27 and TRBJ2-7; 9 bases align to TRBD2. The material was whole blood, obtained in connection with sensitization to the hapten diphenylcyclopropenone (DPC). This TCR came from a man younger than 35 with alopecia areata. Some clones in this sample may be carry-over from other donors' samples. CDR3 nucleotide sequence: TGTGCCAGCAGCCCGGGAGCGGGGGGCGAGCAGTACTTC. Translation gives CASSPGAGGEQYF.